The sequence of this TCR beta chain was determined in a study of long-term antiretroviral therapy in people with HIV. Study-wide points: After ART, diversity increased yet remained lower than transplant donor controls. HIV repertoires had narrower CDR3 length ranges than controls. Researchers lacked any data on ART adherence, viral resistance or therapy changes.

People in the study who had HIV all got their treatment in the United States. This clone was detected once. Antigen specificity is unknown. An immunoSEQ assay, version v3.0, was performed at survey level. The assay was immunoSEQ multiplex PCR, and TCRdb's table has in-frame clones only and misses some. The sample carries 7,000 or so clones, around 73% recorded once. This clonotype was obtained from a man aged 40-50 years with HIV. Sequencing was performed on unsorted PBMCs, taken 0.2 years after starting antiretroviral therapy.

The DNA for the CDR3 is TGCGCCAGCAGCAAAAGGACAGGGGGCGCGGACTATGGCTACACCTTC. It codes for CASSKRTGGADYGYTF. The chain links TRBV5-1 to TRBJ1-2; 11 positions match TRBD1. Germline V lookup: CDR1 SGHRS, CDR2 YFSETQ. The V segment lost 4 bases and the J segment 3 bases; nucleotides outside the gene matches: 8. This CDR3 region has 16 residues.